The rows below give T cell receptor beta chains drawn from one sample of a study. In TCRdb, the 5' RACE reads were re-called with MiXCR into one record per CDR3 protein. The table lists 10,000 to 15,000 distinct CDR3 sequences, 23% of them singletons, with roughly 3% in the top ten. Sequenced: naive CD4+ T cells sorted from blood. These TCRs come from a female donor with breast cancer. CDR3s include the opening cysteine and the closing phenylalanine or tryptophan. Fields, in order: D gene, J gene, V gene, clone size, CDR3 protein, CDR3 DNA. D genes are given only for firm matches. Expanded clones are given a class, and other clones once, few, many or no size at all.

>NA|TRBJ1-2|TRBV20-1|medium-sized
CSAPIQGSYGYTF
TGCAGTGCTCCCATACAGGGTAGCTATGGCTACACCTTC
>NA|TRBJ2-6|TRBV24-1|NA
CATSDPGPSSGANVLTF
TGTGCCACCAGTGATCCTGGACCCAGCTCTGGGGCCAACGTCCTGACTTTC
>TRBD1|TRBJ2-7|TRBV12-3/TRBV12-4|few
CASSWDSYEQYF
TGTGCCAGCAGTTGGGACAGCTACGAGCAGTACTTC
>NA|TRBJ2-1|TRBV24-1|many
CATSDFAVGLKNEQFF
TGTGCCACCAGTGATTTCGCGGTAGGGCTGAAAAATGAGCAGTTCTTC
>NA|TRBJ2-7|TRBV5-1|NA
CASSSLEGSYEQYF
TGCGCCAGCAGCTCACTAGAAGGATCCTACGAGCAGTACTTC
>TRBD1|TRBJ2-6|TRBV15|NA
CATRGDRSSGANVLTF
TGTGCCACCAGGGGGGACAGAAGCTCTGGGGCCAACGTCCTGACTTTC
>NA|TRBJ2-1|TRBV7-2|medium-sized
CASSFHPGADEQFF
TGTGCCAGCAGCTTCCATCCAGGGGCCGATGAGCAGTTCTTC
>NA|TRBJ1-2|TRBV29-1|many
CSVAPDGKNYGYTF
TGCAGCGTTGCCCCGGACGGAAAGAACTATGGCTACACCTTC
>NA|TRBJ2-2|TRBV6-5|many
CASSYVRTGELFF
TGTGCCAGCAGTTATGTACGGACCGGGGAGCTGTTTTTT
>NA|TRBJ1-2|TRBV20-1|many
CSAPKSRSVYGYTF
TGCAGTGCTCCCAAGAGCCGGTCCGTCTATGGCTACACCTTC
>TRBD1|TRBJ2-1|TRBV5-1|NA
CASSPTGNNEQFF
TGCGCCAGCAGCCCGACAGGGAACAATGAGCAGTTCTTC
>TRBD1|TRBJ1-1|TRBV5-1|many
CASSLDLTGIFEAFF
TGCGCCAGCAGCTTGGATCTGACAGGGATCTTTGAAGCTTTCTTT
>NA|TRBJ1-6|TRBV6-5|many
CASSKRRGLSNSPLHF
TGTGCCAGCAGTAAGCGTCGGGGGCTTAGTAATTCACCCCTCCACTTT
>TRBD1|TRBJ1-1|TRBV20-1|few
CSARKGQMNTEAFF
TGCAGTGCTAGGAAGGGACAGATGAACACTGAAGCTTTCTTT
>TRBD2|TRBJ2-1|TRBV12-3/TRBV12-4|medium-sized
CASSPAKREWNNEQFF
TGTGCCAGCAGCCCTGCCAAGCGGGAGTGGAACAATGAGCAGTTCTTC
>NA|TRBJ1-1|TRBV3-1|medium-sized
CASAYSDGDEAFF
TGTGCCTCTGCCTATTCCGACGGGGATGAAGCTTTCTTT
>NA|TRBJ1-1|TRBV25-1|many
CASSDAQDVGRTEAFF
TGTGCCAGCAGTGACGCGCAGGACGTTGGACGTACTGAAGCTTTCTTT
>TRBD2|TRBJ2-7|TRBV29-1|many
CSVAPPAGEVYEQYF
TGCAGCGTCGCCCCGCCCGCGGGAGAGGTTTACGAGCAGTACTTC
>NA|TRBJ2-7|TRBV5-1|many
CASSLELSLEQYF
TGCGCCAGCAGCTTGGAACTCTCGCTAGAGCAGTACTTC
>NA|TRBJ2-1|TRBV20-1|NA
CSASSYSEQFF
TGCAGTGCTTCTAGCTACAGTGAGCAGTTCTTC
>TRBD1|TRBJ1-6|TRBV4-1|many
CASSQPGTASLAPLHF
TGCGCCAGCAGCCAGCCCGGGACAGCCTCGCTAGCGCCCCTCCACTTT
>NA|TRBJ2-1|TRBV24-1|NA
CATSDLQGEGRYEQLF
TGTGCCACCAGTGATTTGCAGGGGGAGGGCCGGTATGAGCAGCTCTTC
>TRBD2|TRBJ2-7|TRBV9|many
CASSGERGLAPYEQYF
TGTGCCAGCAGCGGCGAGCGCGGACTAGCGCCCTACGAGCAGTACTTC
>NA|TRBJ2-1|TRBV7-9|NA
CASSQANPSTFAEQFF
TGTGCCAGCAGCCAAGCCAACCCCTCCACATTCGCTGAGCAGTTCTTC
>NA|TRBJ2-1|TRBV15|medium-sized
CATSRGEELFEQFF
TGTGCCACCAGCAGAGGCGAGGAGTTATTCGAGCAGTTCTTC
>TRBD2|TRBJ2-1|TRBV5-1|medium-sized
CASSLVLADNEQFF
TGCGCCAGCAGCTTGGTCCTAGCGGATAATGAGCAGTTCTTC
>TRBD2|TRBJ2-7|TRBV12-3/TRBV12-4|NA
CASSPRLARYEQYF
TGTGCCAGCAGTCCCCGACTAGCGCGTTACGAGCAGTACTTC
>NA|TRBJ1-1|TRBV7-6|NA
CASSLAQGTEALF
TGTGCCAGCAGCTTAGCACAGGGCACTGAAGCTCTCTTT
>TRBD2|TRBJ2-3|TRBV9|few
CASSPWTSGSIDTQYF
TGTGCCAGTAGCCCCTGGACTAGCGGGAGTATAGATACGCAGTATTTT
>TRBD2|TRBJ2-1|TRBV12-3/TRBV12-4|medium-sized
CASSLGTSGSSYNEQFF
TGTGCCAGCAGTTTAGGGACTAGCGGTTCCTCCTACAATGAGCAGTTCTTC
>NA|TRBJ2-3|TRBV18|many
CASSPSYYSTDTQYF
TGTGCCAGCTCACCATCCTATTATAGCACAGATACGCAGTATTTT
>NA|TRBJ2-7|TRBV30|few
CAWSLGTRYEQYF
TGTGCCTGGAGTCTTGGGACCCGCTACGAGCAGTACTTC
>NA|TRBJ1-3|TRBV11-2|few
CASTTYGNTIYF
TGTGCCAGCACCACATATGGAAACACCATATATTTT
>TRBD2|TRBJ2-1|TRBV29-1|NA
CSVEPASGYNEQFF
TGCAGCGTTGAGCCGGCTAGCGGATACAATGAGCAGTTCTTC
>TRBD2|TRBJ2-1|TRBV24-1|NA
CATSGPITSGRVYEQFF
TGTGCCACCAGTGGTCCGATTACTAGCGGGAGAGTCTATGAGCAGTTCTTC
>TRBD2|TRBJ2-1|TRBV24-1|few
CATSDSGTRRNEQFF
TGTGCCACCAGTGATTCAGGGACTAGGAGAAATGAGCAGTTCTTC
>TRBD2|TRBJ2-1|TRBV5-6|medium-sized
CASSLMGLAGINEQFF
TGTGCCAGCAGCCTTATGGGACTAGCGGGAATCAATGAGCAGTTCTTC
>TRBD2|TRBJ2-7|TRBV4-1|many
CASSQPTSGSYEQYF
TGCGCCAGCAGCCAGCCAACTAGCGGGAGTTACGAGCAGTACTTC
>NA|TRBJ1-4|TRBV30|many
CAWSEWGDEKLFF
TGTGCCTGGAGTGAATGGGGAGATGAAAAACTGTTTTTT
>TRBD2|TRBJ2-7|TRBV20-1|large
CSARTGGREQYF
TGCAGTGCTAGAACGGGAGGGCGCGAGCAGTACTTC
>NA|TRBJ2-7|TRBV11-2|few
CASSSWRELSYEQYF
TGTGCCAGCAGCTCTTGGAGGGAACTCTCCTACGAGCAGTACTTC
>TRBD2|TRBJ2-1|TRBV7-2|NA
CASSFRLAGGPSEQFF
TGTGCCAGCAGCTTCCGACTAGCGGGAGGGCCAAGTGAGCAGTTCTTC
>TRBD2|TRBJ2-2|TRBV24-1|NA
CATSDPGLLNTGELFF
TGTGCCACCAGTGATCCGGGACTATTGAACACCGGGGAGCTGTTTTTT
>NA|TRBJ2-5|TRBV5-1|medium-sized
CASSLLAMKETQYF
TGCGCCAGCAGCTTACTAGCAATGAAGGAGACCCAGTACTTC
>TRBD2|TRBJ2-7|TRBV29-1|many
CSVTSGRAMGYEQYF
TGCAGCGTTACTAGCGGGAGGGCAATGGGCTACGAGCAGTACTTC
>NA|TRBJ2-7|TRBV21-1|NA
CASSKALARGYEQYF
TGTGCCAGCAGCAAAGCGCTAGCGCGGGGCTACGAGCAGTACTTC
>TRBD1|TRBJ1-6|TRBV20-1|medium-sized
CSARPGQFPNSPLHF
TGCAGTGCTCGCCCGGGACAGTTTCCGAATTCACCCCTCCACTTT
>TRBD2|TRBJ2-7|TRBV2|many
CASRSGSSTYEQYF
TGTGCCAGCAGAAGCGGGAGTTCCACCTACGAGCAGTACTTC
>NA|TRBJ1-1|TRBV4-1|NA
CASSQPWGDDTEAFF
TGCGCCAGCAGCCAACCGTGGGGGGACGACACTGAAGCTTTCTTT
>NA|TRBJ2-7|TRBV20-1|many
CSARDPGVSHEQYF
TGCAGTGCTAGAGATCCCGGGGTTTCCCACGAGCAGTACTTC
>TRBD1|TRBJ1-3|TRBV6-5|many
CASSRQGGSSGNTIYF
TGTGCCAGCAGTCGACAGGGGGGAAGCTCTGGAAACACCATATATTTT
>NA|TRBJ2-2|TRBV4-1|NA
CASSQGRQRHNRELFF
TGCGCCAGCAGCCAGGGTCGGCAGCGCCACAACCGGGAGCTGTTTTTT
>NA|TRBJ2-7|TRBV24-1|few
CATSDPGIRPAYEQYF
TGTGCCACCAGTGATCCCGGGATTCGCCCCGCCTACGAGCAGTACTTC
>NA|TRBJ1-3|TRBV30|NA
CAWRLSGNTIYF
TGTGCCTGGAGGCTCTCTGGAAACACCATATATTTT
>NA|TRBJ2-1|TRBV10-3|many
CAMGLGGHNEQFF
TGTGCCATGGGACTGGGAGGCCACAATGAGCAGTTCTTC